These 4 T cell receptor beta chains share one sample of origin, sequenced in a study of graft-versus-host responses after intestinal transplantation. These receptors lack a known antigen. Libraries were prepared by immunoSEQ multiplex PCR; TCRdb keeps only in-frame clonotypes and omits some of them. The table has 100,000 or so clones, over 85% seen once. Sample: unstimulated CD8+ T cells sorted from spleen or lymph node cells, taken before transplant. These receptors were obtained from a human donor who was the organ donor for an intestinal transplant.

This chain uses TRBV7-3 with TRBJ2-3; D is undetermined. Trimming took off 0 bases at V and 3 bases at J, with 13 bases between the two ends. The CDR3 is 16 residues long. Germline CDR1 reads SGHTA; CDR2 reads FQGTGA. CDR3 sequence reads: CASSLTGNSLTDTQYF. CDR3 nucleotide sequence: TGTGCCAGCAGCTTAACTGGCAATTCTTTGACAGATACGCAGTATTTT.

This clone was detected only once. The chain uses TRBV19 and TRBJ2-7, with 9 bases fitting TRBD2. V shed 5 bases and J 2 bases; nucleotides not matched to a gene: 4. Germline V CDR1 and CDR2: LNHDA, SQIVND (reference sequence). The CDR3 loop spans 14 amino acids. The CDR3 sequence is CASSAASGTYEQYF. The CDR3 DNA reads as TGTGCCAGTAGTGCAGCTAGCGGGACCTACGAGCAGTACTTC.

This sequence joins TRBV11-2 and TRBJ2-7; the match to TRBD2 covers 8 bases. The CDR3 extends over 12 amino acids. CDR1 is SGHAT, CDR2 FQNNGV, per germline. V lost 9 bases to trimming and J lost 7 bases; unmatched junction nucleotides: 8. Written as DNA, the CDR3 is TGTGCCAGTCGCCCCTTAGCGGGAGAGCAGTACTTC. It is translated as CASRPLAGEQYF.

This chain uses TRBV27 with TRBJ1-3; D gene ambiguous. The CDR3 runs 13 residues. V shed 4 bases and J shed 0 bases, with 4 bases lying between them. Germline V CDR1 and CDR2: MNHEY, SMNVEV (reference sequence). The CDR3 DNA reads TGTGCCAGCAGTTCCTTCTCTGGAAACACCATATATTTT. Its translation: CASSSFSGNTIYF.